The sequence of this TCR beta chain was determined in a study of control samples from healthy donors and cancer patients. Sequencing was performed with immunoSEQ multiplex PCR; in TCRdb, only in-frame clones are kept and a portion is missing. This sample's table reports approximately 190,000 clones. The CDR3 sequence is 14 residues long. The germline gives CDR1 SGHTA, CDR2 FQGNSA. V dropped 1 base and J dropped 7; count of bases not matched to a gene: 5. The chain is built from TRBV7-2 and TRBJ1-2; 8 bases agree with TRBD1. The receptor was isolated from a woman aged 25 to 39 in good health. Sequencing was carried out using blood. The CDR3 sequence is CASSLVQGATGYTF. The CDR3 coding sequence is TGTGCCAGCAGCTTAGTTCAGGGGGCAACTGGCTACACCTTC. Full variable domain (remainder filled in from reference TRBV7-2 and TRBJ1-2): GAGVSQSPSNKVTEKGKDVELRCDPISGHTALYWYRQSLGQGLEFLIYFQGNSAPDKSGLPSDRFSAERTGGSVSTLTIQRTQQEDSAVYLCASSLVQGATGYTFGSGTRLTVV.